The sequence of this T cell receptor (beta chain) was determined in a study of control samples from healthy donors and cancer patients. Germline V lookup: CDR1 SGHRS, CDR2 YFSETQ. CDR3 length: 16 residues. J was trimmed by 7 bases and V by 4 bases; bases with no gene match: 9. Produced via immunoSEQ multiplex PCR; TCRdb's table is partial and in-frame only. The profile shows more than 100,000 clones, around nine tenths of them singletons. Sequencing was carried out using PBMCs. This TCR came from a man between 45 and 60 years old with head and neck cancer. The chain is built from TRBV5-1 and TRBJ2-7; 15 bases align to TRBD2. The CDR3 bases are TGCGCCAGCAGCCAGGGGACTAGCGGGGGGTCCTCGGAGCAGTACTTC. It yields the protein CASSQGTSGGSSEQYF.